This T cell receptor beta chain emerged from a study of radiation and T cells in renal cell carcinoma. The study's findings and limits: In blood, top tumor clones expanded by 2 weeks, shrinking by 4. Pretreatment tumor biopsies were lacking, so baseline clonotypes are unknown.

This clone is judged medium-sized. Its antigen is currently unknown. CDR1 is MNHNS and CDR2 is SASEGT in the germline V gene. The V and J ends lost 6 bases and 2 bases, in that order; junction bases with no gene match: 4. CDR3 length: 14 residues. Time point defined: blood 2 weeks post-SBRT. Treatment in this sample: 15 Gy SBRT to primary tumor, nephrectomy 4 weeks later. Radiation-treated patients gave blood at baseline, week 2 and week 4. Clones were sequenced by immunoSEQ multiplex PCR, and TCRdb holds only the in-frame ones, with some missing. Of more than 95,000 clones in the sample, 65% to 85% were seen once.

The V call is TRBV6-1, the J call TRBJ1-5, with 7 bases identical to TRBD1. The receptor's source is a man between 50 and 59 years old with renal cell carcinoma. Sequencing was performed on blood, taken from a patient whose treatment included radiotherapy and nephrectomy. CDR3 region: CASRTGSGNQPQHF. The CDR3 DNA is TGTGCCAGCAGGACAGGGTCTGGCAATCAGCCCCAGCATTTT.